Many counts were recorded for the clone carrying this TCR beta chain. Its antigen remains unknown. Preparing the TCRbeta library involved the use of unique molecular identifiers. In TCRdb, the PCR reads were re-called with MiXCR into one record per CDR3 protein. There are about 260,000 distinct CDR3 sequences in the sample; around a tenth occur only once, and about a quarter lies in the top ten. The data belong to a study of T-cell reconstitution after alpha-beta-depleted transplantation in children. Germline CDR1 is MDHEN and CDR2 is SYDVKM. The CDR3 contains 16 residues. V trimming: 0 bases; J trimming: 2 bases; junction bases outside the gene matches: 2. Study-wide findings and caveats: Several patients had high TCRbeta diversity at day 60; it came from surviving recipient T cells and thymic progenitors. T cells produced anew were the main source of T-cell counts and diversity one year after transplant. Alpha-beta T cells about two months after transplant reportedly derived from several hundred expanded graft clones.

This rearrangement joins TRBV28 to TRBJ2-1, with TRBD1 identical over 9 bases. This sample comprised peripheral blood, obtained 180 days after TCRalphabeta/CD19-depleted stem cell transplant. This sequence originates from a male patient aged 2-9 years who had a stem cell transplant for chronic granulomatous disease, so the T cells may come from the graft donor. CDR3 nucleotide sequence: TGTGCCAGCAGTTTATGGGGGACAGGGCCCTACAATGAGCAGTTCTTC. Encoded protein: CASSLWGTGPYNEQFF.